A selection of T cell receptor beta chains follows, all from one sample in a study of regulatory T cells in long-lasting Graves disease. TCRdb independently ran MiXCR on the multiplex PCR reads; one entry per CDR3 protein. Among 420,000 or so distinct CDR3 sequences listed, less than 25% were seen once. The material was peripheral blood mononuclear cells (PBMCs), obtained when the disease was refractory, from a patient treated with antithyroid drugs. Every receptor here comes from a female donor with Graves disease. Each CDR3 is given with its conserved first and last residue. D genes are given only for firm matches. Clone size appears in some rows only: once, few, many, or a class for an expanded clone.

>TRBD1|TRBV6-2/TRBV6-3|TRBJ2-7|few
TGTGCCAGCAGCCGAGCCGGGACAGGGAATTACGAGCAGTACTTC
CASSRAGTGNYEQYF
>NA|TRBV27|TRBJ2-3|NA
TGTGCCAGCAGTTCGCCGGCTGGGACGCAGTATTTT
CASSSPAGTQYF
>TRBD2|TRBV20-1|TRBJ2-5|few
TGCAGTGCTAGACTAGCGGGAGTAGAGACCCAGTACTTC
CSARLAGVETQYF
>NA|TRBV19|TRBJ2-6|few
TGTGCCAGTAGTATCCCAACCGGGACATTTGGGGCCAACGTCCTGACTTTC
CASSIPTGTFGANVLTF
>NA|TRBV28|TRBJ1-5|NA
TGTGCCAGCAGCGCCGGGTTTTACCCCAATCAGCCCCAGCATTTT
CASSAGFYPNQPQHF
>TRBD1|TRBV2|TRBJ1-3|NA
TGTGCCAGCAGTGAATTGGGAGGGGGCTCCGGAAACACCATATATTTT
CASSELGGGSGNTIYF
>TRBD1|TRBV2|TRBJ1-2|many
TGTGCCAGCAGAACCGGGACAGGGGCCTATGGCTACACCTTC
CASRTGTGAYGYTF
>NA|TRBV6-1|TRBJ1-1|few
TGTGCCAGCAGCCCCCATCTACCAGGGAACACTGAAGCTTTCTTT
CASSPHLPGNTEAFF
>TRBD1|TRBV6-1|TRBJ1-4|NA
TGTGCCAGCATCCGGGGCAGGGGGATTCGTCATGAAAAACTGTTTTTT
CASIRGRGIRHEKLFF
>NA|TRBV7-2|TRBJ2-2|NA
TGTGCCAGCAGCTTAGTACCATCTACCCCAGGAGGGGAGCTGTTTTTT
CASSLVPSTPGGELFF
>TRBD1|TRBV29-1|TRBJ1-1|few
TGCAGCGGACGACAGGGCCCCACTGAAGCTTTCTTT
CSGRQGPTEAFF
>NA|TRBV28|TRBJ2-7|many
TGTGCCAGCAGTTTTCGCCAGAACGAGCAGTACTTC
CASSFRQNEQYF
>NA|TRBV18|TRBJ2-5|few
TGTGCCAGCTCACCGATTACTAGGGCCTCCCAAGAGACCCAGTACTTC
CASSPITRASQETQYF
>NA|TRBV20-1|TRBJ1-5|few
TGCAGTGCTAGATCCAGGGGCCAGCCCCAGCATTTT
CSARSRGQPQHF
>NA|TRBV12-3/TRBV12-4|TRBJ2-2|many
TGTGCCAGCAGCCCCGGCGGGATCACCGGGGAGCTGTTTTTT
CASSPGGITGELFF
>TRBD2|TRBV25-1|TRBJ2-7|NA
TGTGCCAGCAGTGATCCCGGACTAGCGGTCTACGAGCAGTACTTC
CASSDPGLAVYEQYF
>TRBD1|TRBV12-3/TRBV12-4|TRBJ1-2|few
TGTGCCAGCATATCAGGGGGACGGATTCTGACCTTC
CASISGGRILTF
>NA|TRBV30|TRBJ2-7|few
TGTGCCTGGAACCCAGGGTCCTACGAGCAGTACTTC
CAWNPGSYEQYF
>NA|TRBV24-1|TRBJ2-7|many
TGTGCCACCAGTGACACGAGCGCTTCCTACGAGCAGTACTTC
CATSDTSASYEQYF
>TRBD1|TRBV6-1|TRBJ2-5|many
TGTGCCAGCAGACGACAGGGGGCAGAGACCCAGTACTTC
CASRRQGAETQYF
>TRBD2|TRBV28|TRBJ2-7|many
TGTGCCAGCAGGGAGCGGGGGACCTTCTACGAGCAGTACTTC
CASRERGTFYEQYF
>NA|TRBV6-2/TRBV6-3|TRBJ1-2|many
TGTGCCAGCAGTTTTGTATCTTCCTCTCCTTCTCGGGGCTACACCTTC
CASSFVSSSPSRGYTF
>NA|TRBV7-9|TRBJ2-7|few
TGTGCCAGCACCTCCCCCCCTGGGCCTTTTCTCTTC
CASTSPPGPFLF
>NA|TRBV11-2|TRBJ1-1|many
TGTGCCAGCAGCTTAACCGGACAGAGGAACACTGAAGCTTTCTTT
CASSLTGQRNTEAFF
>NA|TRBV15|TRBJ2-2|NA
TGTGCCACCAGCAGTTCTCCGGGGCGGGCCCCGGGGACCGGGGAGCTGTTTTTT
CATSSSPGRAPGTGELFF
>TRBD2|TRBV9|TRBJ2-1|few
TGTGCCAGCAGCGTAGAGTTGCGGACTAGCGGGAGAGGGAATGAGCAGTTCTTC
CASSVELRTSGRGNEQFF
>TRBD1|TRBV20-1|TRBJ1-1|NA
TGCAGTGCTAGAGTGAGGACAGGGGGCATATCTGAAGCTTTCTTT
CSARVRTGGISEAFF
>NA|TRBV6-1|TRBJ2-4|NA
TGTGCCAGCAACACAGAGGAAAACATTCAGTACTTC
CASNTEENIQYF
>NA|TRBV12-3/TRBV12-4|TRBJ2-7|NA
TGTGCCAGCAGTTTAGCGGATACCTACGAGCAGTACTTC
CASSLADTYEQYF